This T cell receptor (beta chain) is drawn from a study of blood T cell repertoires in COVID-19. Study details: COVID-19 samples from acute and convalescent phases originated in the United States, Italy and Spain. Nucleic acid was either cDNA or gDNA, and it came from T cells, B-cell-depleted T cells, or PBMCs.

As originally analysed: Researchers report that nucleated cell counts were estimated from reference gene primer amplification. Only in-frame clones appear in the TCRdb table, and some are missing; sequencing was by immunoSEQ multiplex PCR. V, J and clone size are those of that table, while D and trimming were read from the DNA. Of 200,000 to 250,000 clones in the sample, roughly 80% were seen once. The CDR3 consists of 18 residues. The trim removed 4 bases at V and 6 bases at J, leaving 17 bases unmatched. From germline, CDR1 is SGHRS and CDR2 YFSETQ. Specimen: peripheral blood. The origin of this receptor is a woman between 55 and 75 years old with acute or convalescent COVID-19. V usage is TRBV5-1 and J usage is TRBJ2-4; 9 nucleotides match TRBD2. The CDR3 nucleotides read TGCGCCAGCAGCGGATTACCGAAAGTAGCGGGGGAGGGAAACATTCAGTACTTC. As protein: CASSGLPKVAGEGNIQYF.